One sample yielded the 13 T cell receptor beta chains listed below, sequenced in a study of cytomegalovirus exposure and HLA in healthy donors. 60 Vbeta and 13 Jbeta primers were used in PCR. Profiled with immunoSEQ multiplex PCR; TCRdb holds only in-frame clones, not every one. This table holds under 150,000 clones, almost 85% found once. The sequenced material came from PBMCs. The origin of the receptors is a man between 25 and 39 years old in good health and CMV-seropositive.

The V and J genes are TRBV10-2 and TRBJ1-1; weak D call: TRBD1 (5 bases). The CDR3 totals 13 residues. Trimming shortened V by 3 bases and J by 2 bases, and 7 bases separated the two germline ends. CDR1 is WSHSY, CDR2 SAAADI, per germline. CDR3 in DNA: TGCGCCAGCAGTGACAGGGTCAACACTGAAGCTTTCTTT. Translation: CASSDRVNTEAFF.

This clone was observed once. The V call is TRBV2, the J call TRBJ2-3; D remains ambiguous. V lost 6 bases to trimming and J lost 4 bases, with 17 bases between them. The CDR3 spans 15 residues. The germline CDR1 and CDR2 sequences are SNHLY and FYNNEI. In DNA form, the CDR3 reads TGTGCCAGCAGCCCCACAGTGGTATCCGCAGATACGCAGTATTTT. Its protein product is CASSPTVVSADTQYF.

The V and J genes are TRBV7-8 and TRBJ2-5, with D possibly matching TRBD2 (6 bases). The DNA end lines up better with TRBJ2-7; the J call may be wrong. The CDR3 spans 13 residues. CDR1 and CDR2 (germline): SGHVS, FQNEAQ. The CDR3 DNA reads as TGTGCCAGCAGCTTAGAGGAGGGTTACGAGCAGTACTTC. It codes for CASSLEEGYEQYF.

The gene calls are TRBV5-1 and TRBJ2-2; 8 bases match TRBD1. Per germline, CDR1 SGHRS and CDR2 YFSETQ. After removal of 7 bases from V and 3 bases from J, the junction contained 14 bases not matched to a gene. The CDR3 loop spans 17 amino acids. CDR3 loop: CASAPQPQGVDTGELFF. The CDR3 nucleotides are TGCGCCAGCGCACCCCAACCACAGGGGGTCGACACCGGGGAGCTGTTTTTT. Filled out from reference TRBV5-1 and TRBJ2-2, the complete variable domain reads KAGVTQTPRYLIKTRGQQVTLSCSPISGHRSVSWYQQTPGQGLQFLFEYFSETQRNKGNFPGRFSGRQFSNSRSEMNVSTLELGDSALYLCASAPQPQGVDTGELFFGEGSRLTVL.

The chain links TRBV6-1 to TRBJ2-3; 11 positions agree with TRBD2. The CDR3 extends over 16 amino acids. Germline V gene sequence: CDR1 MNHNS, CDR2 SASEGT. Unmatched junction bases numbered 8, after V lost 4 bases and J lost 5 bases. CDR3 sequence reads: CASSGLLAGVGDTQYF. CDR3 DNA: TGTGCCAGCAGTGGGTTACTAGCGGGGGTGGGAGATACGCAGTATTTT.

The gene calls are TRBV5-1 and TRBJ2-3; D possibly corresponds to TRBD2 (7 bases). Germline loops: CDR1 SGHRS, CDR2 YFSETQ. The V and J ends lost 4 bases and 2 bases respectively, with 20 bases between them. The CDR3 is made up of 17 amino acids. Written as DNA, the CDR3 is TGCGCCAGCAGCCCCCTGGTCGGGGGGCCCTCCACAGATACGCAGTATTTT. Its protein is CASSPLVGGPSTDTQYF.

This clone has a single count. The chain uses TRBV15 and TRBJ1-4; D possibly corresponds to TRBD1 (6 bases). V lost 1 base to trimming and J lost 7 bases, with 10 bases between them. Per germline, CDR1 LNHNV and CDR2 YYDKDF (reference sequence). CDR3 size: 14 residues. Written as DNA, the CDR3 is TGTGCCACCAGCAGAGCAGGGGTTGGTGAAAAACTGTTTTTT. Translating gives CATSRAGVGEKLFF.

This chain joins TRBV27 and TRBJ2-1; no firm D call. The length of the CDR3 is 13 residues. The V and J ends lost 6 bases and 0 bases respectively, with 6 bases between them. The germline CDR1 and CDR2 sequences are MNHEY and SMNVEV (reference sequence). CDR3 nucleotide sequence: TGTGCCAGCAGACAGAGCTCCTACAATGAGCAGTTCTTC. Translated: CASRQSSYNEQFF.

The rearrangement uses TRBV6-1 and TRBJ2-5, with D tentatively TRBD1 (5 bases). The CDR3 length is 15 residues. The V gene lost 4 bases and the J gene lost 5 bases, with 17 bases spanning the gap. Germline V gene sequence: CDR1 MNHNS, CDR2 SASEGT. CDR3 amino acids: CASSGIGALPETQYF. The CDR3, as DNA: TGTGCCAGCAGTGGAATAGGGGCCCTACCGGAGACCCAGTACTTC.

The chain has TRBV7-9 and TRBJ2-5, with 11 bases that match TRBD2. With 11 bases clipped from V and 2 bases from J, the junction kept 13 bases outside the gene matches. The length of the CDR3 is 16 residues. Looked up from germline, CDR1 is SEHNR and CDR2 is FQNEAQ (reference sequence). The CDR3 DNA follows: TGTGCCGTAACCCGGCTAGCGGGAGGAATACAAGAGACCCAGTACTTC. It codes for CAVTRLAGGIQETQYF.

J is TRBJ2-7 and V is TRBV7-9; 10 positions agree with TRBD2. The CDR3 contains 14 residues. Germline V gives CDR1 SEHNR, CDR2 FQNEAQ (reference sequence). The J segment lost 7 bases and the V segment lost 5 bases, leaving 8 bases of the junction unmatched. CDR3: CASSPSGGAGEQYF. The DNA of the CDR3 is TGTGCCAGCAGCCCCAGCGGGGGGGCCGGAGAGCAGTACTTC. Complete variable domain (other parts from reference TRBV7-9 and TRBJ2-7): DTGVSQNPRHKITKRGQNVTFRCDPISEHNRLYWYRQTLGQGPEFLTYFQNEAQLEKSRLLSDRFSAERPKGSFSTLEIQRTEQGDSAMYLCASSPSGGAGEQYFGPGTRLTVT.

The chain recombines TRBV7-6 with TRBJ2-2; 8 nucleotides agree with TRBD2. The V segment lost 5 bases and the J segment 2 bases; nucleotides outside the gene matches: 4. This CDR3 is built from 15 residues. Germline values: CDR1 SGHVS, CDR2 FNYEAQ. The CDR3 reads CASSISGSNTGELFF. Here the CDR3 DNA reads TGTGCCAGCAGCATAAGCGGGAGTAACACCGGGGAGCTGTTTTTT. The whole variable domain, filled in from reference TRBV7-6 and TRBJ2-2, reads GAGVSQSPRYKVTKRGQDVALRCDPISGHVSLYWYRQALGQGPEFLTYFNYEAQQDKSGLPNDRFSAERPEGSISTLTIQRTEQRDSAMYRCASSISGSNTGELFFGEGSRLTVL.

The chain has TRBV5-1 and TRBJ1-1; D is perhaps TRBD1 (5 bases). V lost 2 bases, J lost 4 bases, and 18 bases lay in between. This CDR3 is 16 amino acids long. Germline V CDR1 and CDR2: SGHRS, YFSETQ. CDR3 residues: CASSLIPGGGSTEAFF. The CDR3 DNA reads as TGCGCCAGCAGCTTAATTCCCGGGGGAGGTAGCACTGAAGCTTTCTTT. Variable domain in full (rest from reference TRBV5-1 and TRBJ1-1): KAGVTQTPRYLIKTRGQQVTLSCSPISGHRSVSWYQQTPGQGLQFLFEYFSETQRNKGNFPGRFSGRQFSNSRSEMNVSTLELGDSALYLCASSLIPGGGSTEAFFGQGTRLTVV.